These 31 T cell receptor beta chains were all obtained from the same sample, sequenced in a study of vaccination effects on CD4 cells after COVID-19. Method: immunoSEQ multiplex PCR; TCRdb's copy keeps in-frame clones and lacks some. The table includes fewer than 75,000 clones, 60% to 80% detected once. What these receptors recognize is not known. Culture proceeded for roughly ten days, and CD4+ T cells were then isolated. Here the sequenced sample was CD4+ T cells from PBMCs cultured without peptide, taken before COVID-19 vaccination. Receptor source: a human donor who received a COVID-19 vaccine.

The chain recombines TRBV5-1 with TRBJ1-4, with 7 bases aligning to TRBD1. The CDR3 covers 15 residues. Trimming cost V 1 base and J 7 bases; bases outside gene matches: 7. Germline values: CDR1 SGHRS, CDR2 YFSETQ. For the CDR3, the DNA is TGCGCCAGCAGCTTGACCACAGGGGATGGTGAAAAACTGTTTTTT. Translating gives CASSLTTGDGEKLFF.

In this sample, this clone turned up a few times. V gene TRBV14 combines with J gene TRBJ1-1; 7 bases agree with TRBD1. V trimming: 5 bases; J trimming: 6 bases; junction bases outside the gene matches: 9. CDR1 and CDR2 from the germline V gene are SGHDN and FVKESK. The CDR3 sequence is 14 residues long. CDR3 DNA: TGTGCCAGCAGCACCAAGACAGGGATCGCTGAAGCTTTCTTT. This encodes CASSTKTGIAEAFF.

The chain couples TRBV18 to TRBJ2-5; D gene uncertain. Trimming removed 6 bases at V and 1 base at J, with 12 bases between. Per the germline V gene, CDR1 is KGHSH and CDR2 is LQKENI. This CDR3 has 14 amino acids. The CDR3 DNA sequence: TGTGCCAGCTCGCCCGGCCCACGCCAAGAGACCCAGTACTTC. It translates to CASSPGPRQETQYF.

CDR3 sequence (DNA): TGTGCCAGCAGTATTTACAGGGGAGGAAGCTTAAATACGCAGTATTTT. It encodes CASSIYRGGSLNTQYF. V is TRBV27 and J is TRBJ2-3; D might be TRBD1 (7 bases). The ends were cut back, 5 bases at V and 7 bases at J, with 22 bases in the middle. The CDR3 spans 16 residues. Germline-derived CDR1 and CDR2 are MNHEY and SMNVEV (reference sequence).

The chain joins TRBV24-1 to TRBJ2-5, with D perhaps matching TRBD1 (5 bases). V lost 5 bases, J lost 5 bases, and 11 bases lay in between. The germline V gene has CDR1 KGHDR and CDR2 SFDVKD. The CDR3 has 13 residues. CDR3 nucleotide sequence: TGTGCCACCAGTGCCGAAGGGGTGGAGACCCAGTACTTC. Its protein is CATSAEGVETQYF.

The V and J genes are TRBV6-1 and TRBJ2-1, with D possibly matching TRBD2 (6 bases). CDR1 and CDR2 (germline): MNHNS, SASEGT. This CDR3 has 14 residues. Between the trimmed V and J ends, which lost 3 bases and 1 base, there was a span of 7 bases. CDR3 amino acids: CASSDGGSYNEQFF. CDR3 nucleotide sequence: TGTGCCAGCAGTGACGGGGGTTCCTACAATGAGCAGTTCTTC.

The V gene is TRBV7-3, the J gene TRBJ2-2; D remains ambiguous. Trimming took 3 bases from V and 6 from J, leaving 8 bases between them. CDR3 size: 13 residues. Germline V gene lookup returns CDR1 SGHTA and CDR2 FQGTGA. DNA for the CDR3: TGTGCCAGCAGCTTTAAGGCGGCCGGGGAGCTGTTTTTT. Translated: CASSFKAAGELFF.

The rearrangement links TRBV5-5 to TRBJ1-6; possible D gene TRBD1, 6 bases. V gave up 1 base and J gave up 8 bases, with 10 bases separating them. Germline V gives CDR1 SGHKS, CDR2 YYEKEE (reference sequence). There are 14 residues in the CDR3. In nucleotides, the CDR3 is TGTGCCAGCAGCTTGAGGACAGCCTATTCACCCCTCCACTTT. Translated: CASSLRTAYSPLHF. The whole variable domain, filled in from reference TRBV5-5 and TRBJ1-6, reads DAGVTQSPTHLIKTRGQQVTLRCSPISGHKSVSWYQQVLGQGPQFIFQYYEKEERGRGNFPDRFSARQFPNYSSELNVNALLLGDSALYLCASSLRTAYSPLHFGNGTRLTVT.

The genes are TRBV18 and TRBJ1-2; D unclear. Trimming left V 2 bases short and J 5 bases short, with 9 bases between. Germline CDR1 KGHSH, CDR2 LQKENI. The CDR3 has 13 residues. CDR3 sequence: CASSPEREYGYTF. Written as DNA, the CDR3 is TGTGCCAGCTCACCAGAGAGAGAGTATGGCTACACCTTC.

This clone has just a few counts. One junction end disagrees with the germline gene, perhaps due to a read error. The genes are TRBV5-1 and TRBJ1-1; D may be TRBD1 (5 bases). This CDR3 is built from 15 residues. Per germline, CDR1 SGHRS and CDR2 YFSETQ. Written as DNA, the CDR3 is TGCGCCAGCAGCTTGTTAGGGGTAATGAAAACTGAAGCTTTCTTT. Translation: CASSLLGVMKTEAFF.

The CDR3 is CASTPTGSHGYTF. CDR3 nucleotide sequence: TGCGCCAGCACCCCAACAGGGTCCCATGGCTACACCTTC. The chain recombines TRBV5-1 with TRBJ1-2, with a weak D call TRBD1 (6 bases). This CDR3 is built from 13 residues. Germline V CDR1 and CDR2: SGHRS, YFSETQ. Deletions cut 6 bases from V and 6 bases from J, with 15 bases between.

The V gene is TRBV5-5, the J gene TRBJ2-3, with D perhaps matching TRBD2 (6 bases). The germline V gene has CDR1 SGHKS and CDR2 YYEKEE (reference sequence). Trimming took off 1 base at V and 3 bases at J, with 12 bases between the two ends. This CDR3 has 15 amino acids. This CDR3 reads CASSLFYGGTDTQYF. In DNA form, the CDR3 reads TGTGCCAGCAGCTTGTTCTACGGGGGAACAGATACGCAGTATTTT.

The V gene is TRBV10-3, the J gene TRBJ2-1, with D unresolved. The germline CDR1 and CDR2 sequences are ENHRY and SYGVKD. The CDR3 covers 12 residues. Trimming cost V 0 bases and J 10 bases, with 7 bases left between them. The CDR3 coding sequence is TGTGCCATCAGTGAGTCTTTGAGAGAGCAGTTCTTC. Translating it yields CAISESLREQFF.

V usage is TRBV3-1 (or the pseudogene TRBV3-2) and J usage is TRBJ1-3, with D possibly TRBD1 on 6 matching bases. This CDR3 has 15 residues. Deletions cut 0 bases from V and 3 bases from J, with 9 bases between. Germline lookup yields CDR1 LGHDT and CDR2 YNNKEL (reference sequence). The chain's CDR3 is CASSQDPGVGNTIYF. The CDR3 nucleotides are TGTGCCAGCAGCCAAGATCCAGGGGTTGGAAACACCATATATTTT.

The chain uses TRBV5-1 and TRBJ1-2; 10 bases line up with TRBD1. This CDR3 has 14 amino acids. The germline V gene has CDR1 SGHRS and CDR2 YFSETQ. Germline trimming cut 4 bases from V and 6 bases from J; bases unmatched to any gene: 6. The CDR3 sequence: CASSLMDRGDGYTF. In nucleotides, the CDR3 is TGCGCCAGCAGCCTAATGGACAGGGGGGATGGCTACACCTTC.

This sequence joins TRBV7-9 and TRBJ1-3; possibly TRBD1 for D (6 bases). V was trimmed by 5 bases and J by 6 bases, leaving 8 bases between them. Germline CDR1 and CDR2: SEHNR and FQNEAQ (reference sequence). The CDR3 is 12 amino acids. CDR3 DNA: TGTGCCAGCAGCCGGGACATAAACACCATATATTTT. It translates to CASSRDINTIYF. Supplemented by reference TRBV7-9 and TRBJ1-3, the full variable domain reads DTGVSQNPRHKITKRGQNVTFRCDPISEHNRLYWYRQTLGQGPEFLTYFQNEAQLEKSRLLSDRFSAERPKGSFSTLEIQRTEQGDSAMYLCASSRDINTIYFGEGSWLTVV.

This clone has a single count. The chain uses TRBV5-1 and TRBJ2-1; D remains ambiguous. Germline values: CDR1 SGHRS, CDR2 YFSETQ. V was clipped by 2 bases and J by 7 bases, with 7 bases between them. This CDR3 is built from 12 residues. CDR3 in DNA: TGCGCCAGCAGCTTCCCGGCGAATGAGCAGTTCTTC. Translating gives CASSFPANEQFF.

The chain uses TRBV30 and TRBJ1-6; D remains ambiguous. Per germline, CDR1 GTSNPN and CDR2 SVGIG (reference sequence). V was trimmed by 2 bases and J by 7 bases, leaving 3 bases between them. The CDR3 contains 11 residues. In DNA, the CDR3 is TGTGCCTGGAGTTCGAATTCACCCCTCCACTTT. Its protein product is CAWSSNSPLHF. The variable domain in full, completed from reference TRBV30 and TRBJ1-6, reads SQTIHQWPATLVQPVGSPLSLECTVEGTSNPNLYWYRQAAGRGLQLLFYSVGIGQISSEVPQNLSASRPQDRQFILSSKKLLLSDSGFYLCAWSSNSPLHFGNGTRLTVT.

The gene calls are TRBV5-1 and TRBJ1-1, with TRBD1 as a possible D gene (5 bases). The V gene lost 2 bases and the J gene lost 2 bases, with 13 bases spanning the gap. CDR1 SGHRS and CDR2 YFSETQ come from the germline V gene. This CDR3 is built from 15 residues. This CDR3 is CASSFSGRSNTEAFF. The CDR3 DNA follows: TGCGCCAGCAGCTTCTCGGGACGTTCAAACACTGAAGCTTTCTTT.

In this sample, this clone turned up once. The chain employs TRBV3-1 (or the pseudogene TRBV3-2) and TRBJ1-1; TRBD1 aligns across 8 bases. The CDR3 extends over 14 amino acids. The germline V gene encodes CDR1 LGHDT and CDR2 YNNKEL (reference sequence). V dropped 3 bases and J dropped 4; count of bases not matched to a gene: 4. CDR3 sequence (DNA): TGTGCCAGCAGCCAGGCAGGGGGCTTCACTGAAGCTTTCTTT. Translated, it gives CASSQAGGFTEAFF.

This chain links TRBV9 with TRBJ2-3; 9 bases line up with TRBD1. CDR1 is SGDLS and CDR2 is YYNGEE in the germline V gene. After removal of 0 bases from V and 3 bases from J, the junction contained 2 bases not matched to a gene. The CDR3 runs 15 residues. CDR3 residues: CASSVGQGGTDTQYF. The CDR3 DNA reads TGTGCCAGCAGCGTAGGACAGGGGGGAACAGATACGCAGTATTTT.

The chain couples TRBV5-1 to TRBJ2-5; D gene ambiguous. This CDR3 has 11 amino acids. V was cut by 4 bases and J by 4 bases, with 5 bases left in between. CDR1 SGHRS and CDR2 YFSETQ come from the germline V gene. The DNA of the CDR3 is TGCGCCAGCAGCCCTGGAGAGACCCAGTACTTC. It is translated as CASSPGETQYF.

The chain uses TRBV5-1 and TRBJ2-7; perhaps TRBD2 as D (5 bases). From germline, CDR1 is SGHRS and CDR2 YFSETQ. There are 15 residues in the CDR3. V was trimmed by 0 bases and J by 5 bases, leaving 15 bases between them. The CDR3 DNA follows: TGCGCCAGCAGCTTGGATGGCAGCGGCGGCCACGAGCAGTACGTC. Translated: CASSLDGSGGHEQYV.

The V and J genes are TRBV2 and TRBJ2-7; D not certain. The germline V gene has CDR1 SNHLY and CDR2 FYNNEI. The length of the CDR3 is 9 residues. Trimming removed 8 bases at V and 8 bases at J, with 7 bases between. In nucleotides, the CDR3 is TGTGCCAGCCGACTTAAGCAGTACGTC. Amino acid sequence: CASRLKQYV.

V and J are TRBV24-1 and TRBJ2-5, with D perhaps TRBD1 (6 bases). The CDR3 runs 14 residues. Germline lookup yields CDR1 KGHDR and CDR2 SFDVKD. V lost 9 bases and J 0 bases, leaving 13 bases between the germline ends. The CDR3 sequence is CATQQGLNQETQYF. As DNA, the CDR3 is TGTGCCACCCAACAGGGTCTAAACCAAGAGACCCAGTACTTC.

This chain links TRBV28 with TRBJ2-2; 8 bases align to TRBD2. The CDR3 contains 15 residues. After removal of 6 bases from V and 1 base from J, the junction contained 4 bases not matched to a gene. Germline assignment: CDR1 MDHEN and CDR2 SYDVKM. CDR3 residues: CASRGGGQNTGELFF. CDR3 nucleotide sequence: TGTGCCAGCAGGGGCGGGGGGCAGAACACCGGGGAGCTGTTTTTT.

The chain employs TRBV12-5 and TRBJ1-4; TRBD1 agrees at 7 bases. The CDR3 loop spans 13 amino acids. CDR1 LGHNT and CDR2 FRNRAP come from the germline V gene. Trimming cost V 3 bases and J 14 bases; bases outside gene matches: 9. This CDR3 reads CASGLMTGSRLFF. The CDR3 DNA is TGTGCTAGTGGTTTAATGACAGGGAGTCGCCTGTTTTTT.

The genes are TRBV5-1 and TRBJ2-2; no clear D. The germline gives CDR1 SGHRS, CDR2 YFSETQ. Trimming removed 6 bases from V and 8 bases from J, with 14 bases in between. The CDR3 is made up of 13 amino acids. The CDR3 DNA follows: TGCGCCAGCACCCTAAGTCGTGGGGGGGAGCTGTTTTTT. It encodes CASTLSRGGELFF.

The genes are TRBV18 and TRBJ1-1, with D possibly matching TRBD1 (5 bases). The germline gives CDR1 KGHSH, CDR2 LQKENI. The CDR3 runs to 15 residues. Trimming left V 0 bases short and J 1 base short, with 9 bases between. The CDR3 DNA follows: TGTGCCAGCTCACCACCCTTGGGGACGAACACTGAAGCTTTCTTT. This translates into CASSPPLGTNTEAFF.

This clone was counted a single time. The V and J genes are TRBV5-1 and TRBJ1-1; D not certain. The CDR3 is made up of 15 amino acids. V was pared by 0 bases and J by 1 base, with 10 bases between. The germline gives CDR1 SGHRS, CDR2 YFSETQ. CDR3: CASSLATLGNTEAFF. The CDR3, as DNA: TGCGCCAGCAGCTTGGCGACCCTAGGGAACACTGAAGCTTTCTTT.

CDR3 DNA sequence: TGCGCCAGCAGCCCGGACGGCTACTATGGCTACACCTTC. It codes for CASSPDGYYGYTF. The chain has TRBV5-1 and TRBJ1-2, with D unresolved. This CDR3 spans 13 amino acids. The germline V gene encodes CDR1 SGHRS and CDR2 YFSETQ. V lost 4 bases and J 3 bases, leaving 10 bases between the germline ends. Based on the CDR3 plus reference TRBV5-1 and TRBJ1-2, the full variable domain is KAGVTQTPRYLIKTRGQQVTLSCSPISGHRSVSWYQQTPGQGLQFLFEYFSETQRNKGNFPGRFSGRQFSNSRSEMNVSTLELGDSALYLCASSPDGYYGYTFGSGTRLTVV.